Here is one T cell receptor beta chain with its context. Its antigen is currently not known. Base qualities were left out, and no much larger clone turns up one base away. The sample originates from a study of blood T cell repertoires in COVID-19 (dated by TCRdb to 2020 to 2022). The study in broad terms: Samples covering the acute and convalescent phases of COVID-19 were provided by collaborators in the United States, Italy and Spain. The prospective study material was composed of cDNA or gDNA derived from T cells, B-cell-depleted T cells, or PBMCs. HLA class I and class II types, where available, came from metadata supplied by the sample provider rather than from assay-based typing. The samples were drawn from the first 160 participants of the ongoing ImmuneRACE study and from more than 1,000 subjects provided by 6 global collaborators. Subjects who had been exposed to COVID-19, were actively infected with it, or had recovered from it provided the deeply sampled blood TCRbeta repertoires that made up the dataset. Sample metadata almost always included a de-identified subject ID, COVID-19 status, age in years and sex. The repertoires were released in a freely available public database intended as a resource for research on the immune response to SARS-CoV-2.

In Seattle, one collaborating source enrolled patients while the infection was active and tracked those patients longitudinally over the course of disease. Each collaborating institution followed its own protocols to collect whole blood in K2EDTA tubes. For TCRbeta analysis, collaborators shipped samples as frozen whole blood, isolated PBMCs, or DNA extracted from either of those sample types. Study-wide conclusions, independent of this receptor: Clinical and demographic metadata were provided uncurated, with the amount varying by source and participant.

TCRbeta CDR3 regions were amplified from genomic DNA using the immunoSEQ Assay, a bias-controlled multiplex PCR. The authors processed their data as follows. Within the assay, amplification of reference gene primers was used to estimate how many nucleated cells each sample contained. To quantify the absolute abundance of each unique TCRbeta CDR3 rearrangement, sequence reads were collapsed and filtered. For each sample, productive Simpson clonality was calculated as the square root of Simpson's diversity index across productive rearrangements. What TCRdb holds here is the immuneACCESS table cut down to in-frame rearrangements. Part of the clones is not present; checked against another copy, under half of the missing clones reflect an unresolved V gene, and the others are unexplained. That table is the source of V, J and clone size, and D and trimming were worked out from the DNA. Recorded for this sample are hundreds of thousands of clones; 90% of them occurred a single time. Of the sample, around 1% falls within the top ten clones.

Input material: peripheral blood. This receptor was obtained from a middle-aged woman with COVID-19, enrolled during active disease.

The bases read TGCGCCAGCAGCTTGGGGGGGACTAACTCCTACGAGCAGTACTTC. The resulting protein is CASSLGGTNSYEQYF. The sequence links TRBV5-1 to TRBJ2-7; the central 7 bases match TRBD2. V lost 0 bases and J lost 0 bases, and the count of bases not matched to a germline gene is 3. Including cysteine and phenylalanine, the CDR3 has 15 amino acids. The sequence is cut down to CDR3 DNA, 45 bases in frame from base 1. Based on the germline V gene, the CDR1 and CDR2 sequences are SGHRS and YFSETQ.